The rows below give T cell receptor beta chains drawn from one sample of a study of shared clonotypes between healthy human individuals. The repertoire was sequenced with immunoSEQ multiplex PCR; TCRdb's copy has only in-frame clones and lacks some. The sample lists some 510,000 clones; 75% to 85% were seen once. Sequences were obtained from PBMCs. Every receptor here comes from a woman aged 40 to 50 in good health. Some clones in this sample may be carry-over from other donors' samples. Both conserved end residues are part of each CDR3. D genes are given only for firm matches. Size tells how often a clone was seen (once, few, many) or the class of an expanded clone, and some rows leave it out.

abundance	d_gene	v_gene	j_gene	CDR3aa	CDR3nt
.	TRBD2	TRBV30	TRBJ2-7	CAWSSGLAGVGEQYF	TGTGCCTGGAGTAGCGGACTAGCGGGAGTGGGCGAGCAGTACTTC
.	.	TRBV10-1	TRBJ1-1	CATSDGTGTNTEAFF	TGCGCCACCTCGGACGGTACGGGGACGAACACTGAAGCTTTCTTT
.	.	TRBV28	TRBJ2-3	CASSLGVGKTDTQYF	TGTGCCAGCAGCCTGGGGGTGGGAAAAACAGATACGCAGTATTTT
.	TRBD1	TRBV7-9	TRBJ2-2	CASSLGRGLGTGELFF	TGTGCCAGCAGCTTAGGCAGGGGGCTAGGCACCGGGGAGCTGTTTTTT
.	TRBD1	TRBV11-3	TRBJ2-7	CASSLAGGEQYF	TGTGCCAGCAGCTTAGCAGGGGGCGAGCAGTACTTC
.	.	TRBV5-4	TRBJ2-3	CASNPDSITDTQYF	TGTGCCAGCAACCCGGACAGCATCACAGATACGCAGTATTTT
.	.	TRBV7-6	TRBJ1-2	CASSLGPLGGYTF	TGTGCCAGCAGCTTAGGTCCCCTTGGGGGCTACACCTTC
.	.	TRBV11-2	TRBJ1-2	CASSLVGDTPYTF	TGTGCCAGCAGCTTAGTTGGGGACACCCCCTACACCTTC
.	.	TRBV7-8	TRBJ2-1	CASSSRGRGEWAYNEQFF	TGTGCCAGCAGCTCAAGGGGGAGAGGGGAGTGGGCCTACAATGAGCAGTTCTTC
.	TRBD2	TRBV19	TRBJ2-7	CASSRGTSGSSYEQYF	TGTGCCAGTAGTAGAGGGACTAGCGGGAGCTCCTACGAGCAGTACTTC
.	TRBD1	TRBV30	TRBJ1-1	CAWRRQGNTEAFF	TGTGCCTGGAGGAGACAGGGGAACACTGAAGCTTTCTTT
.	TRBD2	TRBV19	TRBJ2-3	CASSIGLAGPSDTQYF	TGTGCCAGTAGTATCGGCCTAGCGGGACCCTCGGATACGCAGTATTTT
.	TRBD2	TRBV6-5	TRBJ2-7	CASSYLAGASYEQYF	TGTGCCAGCAGTTATCTAGCGGGAGCCTCCTACGAGCAGTACTTC
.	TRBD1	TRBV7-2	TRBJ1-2	CASSLAIGGARYGYTF	TGTGCCAGCAGCTTAGCAATAGGGGGCGCACGGTATGGCTACACCTTC
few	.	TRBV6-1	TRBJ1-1	CASRDGLNTEAFF	TGTGCCAGCAGGGACGGACTGAACACTGAAGCTTTCTTT
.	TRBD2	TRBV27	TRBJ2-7	CASSLLAAPGEQYF	TGTGCCAGCAGTTTACTAGCGGCTCCCGGCGAGCAGTACTTC
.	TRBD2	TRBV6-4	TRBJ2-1	CASSAGTSGSYEQFF	TGTGCCAGCAGCGCCGGGACTAGCGGGAGCTATGAGCAGTTCTTC
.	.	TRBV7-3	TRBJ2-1	CASSVGGSSYNEQFF	TGTGCCAGCAGCGTCGGAGGGAGCTCCTACAATGAGCAGTTCTTC
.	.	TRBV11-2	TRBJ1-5	CASSLASNQPQHF	TGTGCCAGCAGCTTAGCTAGCAATCAGCCCCAGCATTTT
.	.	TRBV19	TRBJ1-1	CASISGWNTEAFF	TGTGCCAGTATCTCAGGGTGGAACACTGAAGCTTTCTTT
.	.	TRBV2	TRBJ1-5	CASSGTAIPNQPQHF	TGTGCCAGCAGTGGGACAGCAATCCCCAATCAGCCCCAGCATTTT
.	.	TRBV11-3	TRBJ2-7	CASSLAYEQYF	TGTGCCAGCAGCTTAGCCTACGAGCAGTACTTC
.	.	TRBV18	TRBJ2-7	CASSPLVDSRNEQYF	TGTGCCAGCTCACCACTTGTAGATTCTAGGAACGAGCAGTACTTC
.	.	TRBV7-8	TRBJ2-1	CASSLAVNEQFF	TGTGCCAGCAGCTTAGCAGTTAATGAGCAGTTCTTC
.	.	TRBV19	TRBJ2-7	CASSLTGSYEQYF	TGTGCCAGTAGTTTAACAGGCTCCTACGAGCAGTACTTC